This T cell receptor (beta chain) was captured in a study of T cells after yellow fever vaccination. Template switching with 5'RACE generated the TCR cDNA and added a universal primer site and UMIs. Via MiXCR, TCRdb re-called the 5' RACE reads, giving one row per CDR3 protein. The sample holds hundreds of thousands of distinct CDR3 sequences, approximately 12% seen once. This clonotype turned up a few times. Sequenced material: CD4+ T cells sorted from PBMCs, taken 15 days after the yellow fever booster vaccination. The TCR sequence derives from a man aged 18-30 years who received the YFV17D yellow fever vaccine.

The CDR3 protein is CASSREYEQFF. In DNA, the CDR3 is TGTGCCAGCAGCCGGGAATATGAGCAGTTCTTC. V usage is TRBV7-9 and J usage is TRBJ2-1, with D possibly matching TRBD2 (5 bases). CDR1 SEHNR and CDR2 FQNEAQ come from the germline V gene (reference sequence). CDR3 size: 11 residues. V lost 5 bases and J 8 bases, leaving 7 bases between the germline ends.